The 24 T cell receptor beta chains listed next were all sequenced from one sample in a study of lymphopenia after photon versus proton radiotherapy. Generated by immunoSEQ multiplex PCR, the TCRdb table keeps only in-frame clones and is missing some. The repertoire has some 64,000 clones, roughly 90% of them found once; the top ten carry roughly 12%. Sequenced here: peripheral blood, sampled from a patient treated with proton-based radiotherapy. The receptors shown here come from a man at least 80 years old with esophageal cancer.

This chain connects TRBV10-1 to TRBJ2-2; no clear D gene. This CDR3 has 12 residues. CDR1 is WNHNN, CDR2 SYGVQD, per germline (reference sequence). The germline V and J ends were trimmed by 5 bases and 4 bases, with 5 bases remaining between them. CDR3 amino acids: CASSSSTGELFF. The CDR3 DNA is TGCGCCAGCAGTAGTAGCACCGGGGAGCTGTTTTTT.

The genes are TRBV7-9 and TRBJ2-7; tentative D call: TRBD2 (6 bases). The V end was cut by 5 bases, the J end by 2 bases, with 16 bases between. Germline V gene sequence: CDR1 SEHNR, CDR2 FQNEAQ (reference sequence). There are 15 residues in the CDR3. The CDR3 here is CASSRRDRDTYEQYF. CDR3 coding DNA: TGTGCCAGCAGCCGGCGGGACCGCGATACCTACGAGCAGTACTTC.

The table lists this clone with a count of one. The rearrangement uses TRBV6-1 and TRBJ2-1; the D gene could be TRBD1 or TRBD2 (5 bases each). The CDR3 sequence is 13 residues long. V was pared by 4 bases and J by 9 bases, with 13 bases between. Germline V lookup: CDR1 MNHNS, CDR2 SASEGT. For the CDR3, the DNA is TGTGCCAGCAGTGTTGAGGGTGGGGGTGAGCAGTTCTTC. This translates into CASSVEGGGEQFF.

This chain connects TRBV11-3 to TRBJ1-1, with TRBD1 identical over 11 bases. Germline V CDR1 and CDR2: SGHNT, YENEEA. The length of the CDR3 is 14 residues. Trimming took 3 bases from V and 5 from J; bases not matched to a gene: 2. The CDR3 region has the DNA TGTGCCAGCAGCTTGGACAGGGGGCGGACTGAAGCTTTCTTT. It yields the protein CASSLDRGRTEAFF.

The rearrangement links TRBV4-2 to TRBJ2-1; 8 bases match TRBD2. Germline CDR1 reads LGHNA; CDR2 reads YNFKEQ. The ends lost 0 bases at V and 1 base at J; junction bases unmatched: 5. CDR3 length equals 17 residues. The DNA for the CDR3 is TGTGCCAGCAGCCAAGATCCGCCTAGCGGGTCCTACAATGAGCAGTTCTTC. Its protein product is CASSQDPPSGSYNEQFF.

The chain is built from TRBV18 and TRBJ1-6, with D unclear. Germline V gene lookup returns CDR1 KGHSH and CDR2 LQKENI. Trimming removed 5 bases at V and 5 bases at J, with 10 bases between. The CDR3 totals 14 residues. Here the CDR3 reads CASSRDGNNSPLHF. The CDR3 nucleotides are TGTGCCAGCTCAAGGGATGGGAATAATTCACCCCTCCACTTT.

CDR3 nucleotide sequence: TGTGCCAGCAGCTTGGCGGCATCCTACGAGCAGTACTTC. Protein: CASSLAASYEQYF. The rearrangement links TRBV7-9 to TRBJ2-7; D unclear. This CDR3 has 13 residues. V lost 3 bases and J lost 1, with 7 bases in between. Per germline, CDR1 SEHNR and CDR2 FQNEAQ (reference sequence).

The V gene is TRBV12-5, the J gene TRBJ1-1; possibly TRBD1 for D (6 bases). This CDR3 spans 15 amino acids. V was cut by 0 bases and J by 6 bases, with 14 bases left in between. Germline values: CDR1 LGHNT, CDR2 FRNRAP. CDR3 coding DNA: TGTGCTAGTGGTTTGGTATGGGGGGCGGCGGCTGAAGCTTTCTTT. Protein sequence: CASGLVWGAAAEAFF.

The sample holds one count of this clone. Additional DNA sequences in this sample encode the identical CDR3. The V and J genes are TRBV29-1 and TRBJ1-3; 9 bases line up with TRBD1. The CDR3 runs 13 residues. The germline CDR1 and CDR2 sequences are SQVTM and ANQGSEA. V lost 6 bases, J lost 0 bases, and 0 bases stayed unmatched. The CDR3 DNA is TGCAGCGTGGGACAGGGCTCTGGAAACACCATATATTTT. Residues: CSVGQGSGNTIYF.

This rearrangement joins TRBV7-6 to TRBJ2-5; 7 bases agree with TRBD1. Germline loops: CDR1 SGHVS, CDR2 FNYEAQ. The CDR3 spans 16 residues. V shed 1 base, J shed 2 bases, and the junction held 7 bases outside the gene matches. The DNA for the CDR3 is TGTGCCAGCAGCTTAGGCTCGGGACAGATTCAAGAGACCCAGTACTTC. It is translated as CASSLGSGQIQETQYF.

The V gene is TRBV5-6, the J gene TRBJ2-5; TRBD1 agrees at 9 bases. The CDR3 contains 15 residues. Germline trimming cut 4 bases from V and 5 bases from J; bases unmatched to any gene: 9. Germline CDR1 reads SGHDT; CDR2 reads YYEEEE. The CDR3 DNA reads TGTGCCAGCAGCCTAACACAGGGGGCTGAGGAGACCCAGTACTTC. Its protein is CASSLTQGAEETQYF.

The chain's CDR3 is CASSQELGARNIQYF. In nucleotides, the CDR3 is TGCGCCAGCAGCCAAGAGCTGGGGGCTAGAAACATTCAGTACTTC. The V gene is TRBV4-3, the J gene TRBJ2-4; TRBD1 is a possible D gene (6 bases). The CDR3 loop spans 15 amino acids. Germline V gene sequence: CDR1 LGHNA, CDR2 YSLEER. V dropped 0 bases and J dropped 6 bases, with 12 bases sitting between them.

V gene TRBV6-6 combines with J gene TRBJ1-1; D unclear. This CDR3 region has 10 residues. V was trimmed by 5 bases and J by 5 bases, leaving 3 bases between them. Germline V gene lookup returns CDR1 MNHNY and CDR2 SVGAGI (reference sequence). CDR3 loop: CASSQTEAFF. CDR3 coding DNA: TGTGCCAGCAGTCAAACTGAAGCTTTCTTT.

The J gene is TRBJ2-7, the V gene TRBV6-6; D is perhaps TRBD2 (6 bases). Germline V lookup: CDR1 MNHNY, CDR2 SVGAGI (reference sequence). V gave up 2 bases and J gave up 7 bases, with 18 bases separating them. The CDR3 extends over 15 amino acids. In DNA, the CDR3 is TGTGCCAGCAGTTACCCTTCGCGGGGTCCTGGGGAGCAGTACTTC. It is translated as CASSYPSRGPGEQYF.

The chain uses TRBV5-1 and TRBJ2-1; D ambiguous. Germline-derived CDR1 and CDR2 are SGHRS and YFSETQ. V was cut by 4 bases and J by 4 bases, with 12 bases left in between. This CDR3 spans 14 amino acids. The CDR3 region is CASSQATGYNEQFF. The CDR3 nucleotides are TGCGCCAGCAGCCAAGCGACCGGTTACAATGAGCAGTTCTTC.

The gene calls are TRBV2 and TRBJ2-1; D gene ambiguous. The germline V gene has CDR1 SNHLY and CDR2 FYNNEI. V lost 7 bases and J lost 0, with 7 bases in between. The length of the CDR3 is 13 residues. The CDR3 DNA follows: TGTGCCAGCACGACTTCCTCCTACAATGAGCAGTTCTTC. Translated: CASTTSSYNEQFF.

This clone was seen just once. V usage is TRBV12-5 and J usage is TRBJ2-2; unclear D gene. The CDR3 spans 12 residues. Germline values: CDR1 LGHNT, CDR2 FRNRAP. V lost 0 bases, J lost 8 bases, and 4 bases lay in between. CDR3 residues: CASGLVRGELFF. CDR3 sequence (DNA): TGTGCTAGTGGTTTGGTAAGGGGGGAGCTGTTTTTT.

This clone was seen only once. The genes are TRBV7-8 and TRBJ1-1; D unresolved. CDR1 and CDR2 (germline): SGHVS, FQNEAQ. The CDR3 totals 14 residues. Trimming took off 5 bases at V and 13 bases at J, with 23 bases between the two ends. The CDR3 DNA reads as TGTGCCAGCAGCCCCGACGGGCCGGAGGGTTTGGTTTTCTTT. It specifies CASSPDGPEGLVFF.

Here the CDR3 reads CASGWGRYNEQFF. The CDR3 nucleotides read TGTGCCAGCGGGTGGGGCAGATACAATGAGCAGTTCTTC. The chain links TRBV2 to TRBJ2-1; tentatively, D is TRBD1 (5 bases). This CDR3 spans 13 amino acids. Germline assignment: CDR1 SNHLY and CDR2 FYNNEI. V lost 8 bases and J 4 bases, leaving 12 bases between the germline ends.

This rearrangement joins TRBV5-1 to TRBJ1-2; TRBD1 is a possible D gene (6 bases). Germline CDR1 SGHRS, CDR2 YFSETQ. Deletions cut 0 bases from V and 7 bases from J, with 13 bases between. The CDR3 has 14 residues. CDR3 DNA sequence: TGCGCCAGCAGCTTGGAACCCTCAGGGGCTGGCTACACCTTC. This translates into CASSLEPSGAGYTF. Full variable domain (missing parts from reference TRBV5-1 and TRBJ1-2): KAGVTQTPRYLIKTRGQQVTLSCSPISGHRSVSWYQQTPGQGLQFLFEYFSETQRNKGNFPGRFSGRQFSNSRSEMNVSTLELGDSALYLCASSLEPSGAGYTFGSGTRLTVV.

The CDR3 coding sequence is TGCGCCAGCAGCTCACAAGCGGGAAACTACAATGAGCAGTTCTTC. Protein: CASSSQAGNYNEQFF. The genes are TRBV5-1 and TRBJ2-1; TRBD2 matches 7 bases. Germline assignment: CDR1 SGHRS and CDR2 YFSETQ. The CDR3 sequence is 15 residues long. V dropped 3 bases and J dropped 3; count of bases not matched to a gene: 6.

J is TRBJ1-4 and V is TRBV7-4; TRBD1 matches 9 bases. The CDR3 runs to 17 residues. V lost 5 bases and J lost 6; bases outside the gene matches: 13. The V gene's germline CDR1 is SGHVT and CDR2 SQSDAQ. In DNA form, the CDR3 reads TGTGCCAGCAGCACCAGAAGGCGACAGGGGGTGGATGAAAAACTGTTTTTT. This sequence encodes CASSTRRRQGVDEKLFF.

This chain uses TRBV28 with TRBJ1-4; 8 positions agree with TRBD1. V lost 7 bases to trimming and J lost 7 bases; unmatched junction nucleotides: 8. Germline CDR1 is MDHEN and CDR2 is SYDVKM. The CDR3 is 14 amino acids. CDR3 sequence (DNA): TGTGCCAGCACCCCCCCGGGACAGGCTGAAAAACTGTTTTTT. Protein product: CASTPPGQAEKLFF.

Note on this clone: The CDR3 ends on some other residue instead of the conserved phenylalanine or tryptophan, so this is likely a read error. The limits of the CDR3 on the DNA are not certain, so only TCRdb's listed CDR3 is given. V gene TRBV2 combines with J gene TRBJ1-1; TRBD1 is taken as the D call from the table, unchecked against the DNA. Germline values: CDR1 SNHLY, CDR2 FYNNEI. Inclusive of both ends, the CDR3 amounts to 14 amino acids. CDR3 sequence: CASSEVPGVDRGYI.